At least ten counts were recorded for the clone carrying this T cell receptor beta chain. What it binds is not known. Individual cDNA molecules were tagged with unique molecular identifiers. From the 5' RACE reads, TCRdb called clonotypes with MiXCR, one entry per CDR3 protein. This sample has about 64,000 distinct CDR3 sequences; approximately 12% occur once, and the top ten carry 1.3% to 1.5%. With V trimmed by 0 bases and J by 8 bases, 10 bases remained unmatched. CDR1 and CDR2 from the germline V gene are LNHNV and YYDKDF (reference sequence). This CDR3 spans 16 amino acids. The sample comes from a study of early T cells in non-severe SARS-CoV-2 infection. Study conclusions and caveats: VDJdb matching favored anti-spike CD8 responses, missing private and CD4 specificities.

This sequence joins TRBV15 and TRBJ2-3; 8 positions agree with TRBD1. This material consisted of whole blood, taken at baseline. This clonotype was sampled from an adult who was a healthcare worker with PCR-confirmed SARS-CoV-2 infection or an uninfected control (not recorded which). The CDR3 DNA reads TGTGCCACCAGCAGAGATCGGGGACAGGCGACCGCTACGCAGTATTTT. Translated, it gives CATSRDRGQATATQYF.